This TCR beta chain was sequenced during a study of T cells after yellow fever vaccination. The CDR3 is made up of 15 amino acids. CDR1 is LNHDA and CDR2 is SQIVND in the germline V gene (reference sequence). The germline V and J ends were trimmed by 2 bases and 6 bases, with 14 bases remaining between them. About this clonotype: Its antigen remains unidentified.

Study-level points and caveats: Among all clonotypes, a small share was observed in both CD4 and CD8 compartments. Repertoires obtained by FACS sorting could include abundant clonotypes that entered as contaminants from the bulk population.

The TCR cDNA carried a universal primer site and UMIs from 5'RACE template switching. A single record per CDR3 protein comes from TCRdb applying MiXCR to the 5' RACE reads. The table includes approximately 170,000 distinct CDR3 sequences, around 10% detected once. The receptor was derived from a man younger than 30 who received the YFV17D yellow fever vaccine. This sequence joins TRBV19 and TRBJ2-1; possibly TRBD2 for D (7 bases). The sequencing used CD8+ T cells sorted from PBMCs, collected 15 days after the yellow fever booster vaccination. The DNA of the CDR3 is TGTGCCAGTAGTATAAGGGGGGGAATTGGCAATGAGCAGTTCTTC. Translating it yields CASSIRGGIGNEQFF.